This passage covers 11 T cell receptor beta chains from one sample sequenced in a study of siplizumab effects on memory and regulatory T cells. Sequencing was performed with immunoSEQ multiplex PCR; in TCRdb, only in-frame clones are kept and a portion is missing. The sample records around 77,000 clones, more than 80% being singletons. Sequenced sample: CD8+ T cells sorted from blood. These TCRs come from a human donor in good health.

The chain has TRBV6-5 and TRBJ2-5, with D possibly being TRBD2 (5 bases). The CDR3 extends over 15 amino acids. V was clipped by 6 bases and J by 5 bases, with 19 bases between them. Germline V CDR1 and CDR2: MNHEY, SVGAGI. The chain's CDR3 is CASSQGPPPGETQYF. CDR3 DNA: TGTGCCAGCAGCCAAGGGCCTCCTCCGGGGGAGACCCAGTACTTC.

V gene TRBV19 combines with J gene TRBJ1-1; no reliable D call. V was cut by 2 bases and J by 1 base, with 8 bases left in between. CDR1 LNHDA and CDR2 SQIVND come from the germline V gene (reference sequence). The CDR3 covers 14 residues. CDR3 sequence: CASSISSTNTEAFF. Here the CDR3 DNA reads TGTGCCAGTAGTATATCGAGTACGAACACTGAAGCTTTCTTT.

The chain combines TRBV9 with TRBJ1-2; D ambiguous. Germline CDR1 and CDR2: SGDLS and YYNGEE. The ends were cut back, 3 bases at V and 2 bases at J, with 8 bases in the middle. The CDR3 is 13 amino acids. In nucleotides, the CDR3 is TGTGCCAGCAGCGACGGACGGAACTATGGCTACACCTTC. Amino acid sequence: CASSDGRNYGYTF.

The chain links TRBV6-1 to TRBJ2-7; D uncertain. V was clipped by 2 bases and J by 5 bases, with 7 bases between them. Germline values: CDR1 MNHNS, CDR2 SASEGT. The CDR3 is 12 amino acids. In DNA, the CDR3 is TGTGCCAGCAGTGAAATCCCCCACGAGCAGTACTTC. It translates to CASSEIPHEQYF.

This chain uses TRBV7-9 with TRBJ1-2; D may be TRBD1 (5 bases). V lost 1 base and J lost 8, with 17 bases in between. Germline CDR1 reads SEHNR; CDR2 reads FQNEAQ (reference sequence). This CDR3 spans 15 amino acids. CDR3: CASSLVPVMGEGYTF. The CDR3 bases are TGTGCCAGCAGCTTAGTACCCGTTATGGGGGAAGGCTACACCTTC.

The chain recombines TRBV6-5 with TRBJ2-5; D is perhaps TRBD1 (5 bases). V lost 0 bases to trimming and J lost 4 bases, with 9 bases between them. The CDR3 is made up of 14 amino acids. The germline V gene has CDR1 MNHEY and CDR2 SVGAGI. CDR3 amino acids: CASSYSQGSETQYF. The CDR3 DNA reads as TGTGCCAGCAGTTACTCCCAGGGTTCAGAGACCCAGTACTTC.

The chain couples TRBV6-6 to TRBJ2-1; 10 bases match TRBD2. This CDR3 has 15 residues. The germline V gene has CDR1 MNHNY and CDR2 SVGAGI (reference sequence). With V trimmed by 6 bases and J by 6 bases, 8 bases remained unmatched. CDR3 in DNA: TGTGCCAGCAGCCCTCTAGCGGGGGTTGGCAATGAGCAGTTCTTC. Its translation: CASSPLAGVGNEQFF.

This chain joins TRBV4-2 and TRBJ2-7, with TRBD2 matching 10 bases. Trimming cost V 6 bases and J 5 bases; bases outside gene matches: 10. CDR1 LGHNA and CDR2 YNFKEQ come from the germline V gene. CDR3 length: 15 amino acids. CDR3: CASRDPSGRTHEQYF. The CDR3 nucleotides read TGTGCCAGCAGAGACCCTAGCGGGAGAACCCACGAGCAGTACTTC.

The rearrangement links TRBV5-4 to TRBJ2-7; D may be TRBD2 (5 bases). Trimming shortened V by 4 bases and J by 3 bases, and 17 bases separated the two germline ends. Germline V gives CDR1 SGHNT, CDR2 YYREEE (reference sequence). CDR3 length: 15 residues. CDR3 residues: CASSRPYDGIYEQYF. DNA for the CDR3: TGTGCCAGCAGCCGCCCTTACGACGGGATCTACGAGCAGTACTTC.

V and J are TRBV4-2 and TRBJ2-5; TRBD2 matches at 10 bases. TRBJ2-7 matches the DNA end more closely, so the J call is doubtful. The CDR3 has 18 amino acids. CDR1 and CDR2 (germline): LGHNA, YNFKEQ. The CDR3 spells CASSQDRSVAGGSYEQYF. The CDR3 DNA reads as TGTGCCAGCAGCCAAGATCGGTCGGTAGCGGGGGGCTCCTACGAGCAGTACTTC.

The rearrangement uses TRBV5-4 and TRBJ2-7; D is uncertain. The CDR3 consists of 13 residues. Germline V gene lookup returns CDR1 SGHNT and CDR2 YYREEE (reference sequence). Trimming took 0 bases from V and 2 from J, leaving 6 bases between them. CDR3 region: CASSLALAYEQYF. Written as DNA, the CDR3 is TGTGCCAGCAGCTTGGCACTTGCCTACGAGCAGTACTTC.